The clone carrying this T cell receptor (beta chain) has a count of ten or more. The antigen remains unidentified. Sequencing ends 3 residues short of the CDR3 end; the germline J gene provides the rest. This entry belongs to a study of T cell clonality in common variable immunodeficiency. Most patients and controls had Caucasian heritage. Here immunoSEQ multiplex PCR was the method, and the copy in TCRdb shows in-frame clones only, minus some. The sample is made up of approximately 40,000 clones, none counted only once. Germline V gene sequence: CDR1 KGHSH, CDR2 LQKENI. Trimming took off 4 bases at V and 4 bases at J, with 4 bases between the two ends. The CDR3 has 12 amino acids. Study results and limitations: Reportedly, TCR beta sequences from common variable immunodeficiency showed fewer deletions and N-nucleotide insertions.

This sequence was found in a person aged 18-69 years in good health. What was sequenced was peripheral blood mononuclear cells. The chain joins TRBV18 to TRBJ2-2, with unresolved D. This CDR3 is CASSLSTGELFF. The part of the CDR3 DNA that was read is TGTGCCAGCTCACTCAGCACCGGGGAG.